This T cell receptor (beta chain) was sequenced for a study of blood T cell repertoires in COVID-19. The method was immunoSEQ multiplex PCR; TCRdb's version includes in-frame clones alone and lacks a portion of them. The sample contains about 140,000 clones, 85% to 90% of which appear only once. The sequence was collected from a woman aged 40-49 years with acute or convalescent COVID-19. The specimen was peripheral blood.

This chain's CDR3 is CASSLGSGTNLRNTIYF. Here the CDR3 DNA reads TGCGCCAGCAGCCTGGGCAGCGGGACAAATCTGAGAAACACCATATATTTT. The rearrangement links TRBV4-1 to TRBJ1-3; possible D gene TRBD1, 6 bases. This CDR3 comprises 17 residues. Deletions cut 4 bases from V and 5 bases from J, with 21 bases between. Germline V gene lookup returns CDR1 MGHRA and CDR2 YSYEKL.